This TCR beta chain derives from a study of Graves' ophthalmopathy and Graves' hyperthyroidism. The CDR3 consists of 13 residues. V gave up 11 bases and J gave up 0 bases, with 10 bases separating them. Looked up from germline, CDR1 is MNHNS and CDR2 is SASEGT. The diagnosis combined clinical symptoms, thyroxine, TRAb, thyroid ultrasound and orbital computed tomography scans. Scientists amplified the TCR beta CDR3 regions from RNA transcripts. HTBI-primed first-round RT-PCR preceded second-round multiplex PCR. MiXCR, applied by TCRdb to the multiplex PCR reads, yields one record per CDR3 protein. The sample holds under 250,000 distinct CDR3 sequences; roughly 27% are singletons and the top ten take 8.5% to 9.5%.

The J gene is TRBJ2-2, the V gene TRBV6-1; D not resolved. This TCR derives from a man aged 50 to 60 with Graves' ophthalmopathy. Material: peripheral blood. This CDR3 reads CAVRAPNTGELFF. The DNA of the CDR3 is TGTGCCGTACGAGCACCGAACACCGGGGAGCTGTTTTTT.